This entry is about one T cell receptor (beta chain). The data derive from a study of blood T cell repertoires in COVID-19. Looking at the study overall: T cells, B-cell-depleted T cells, or PBMCs supplied cDNA or gDNA.

CDR1 and CDR2 from the germline V gene are LNHDA and SQIVND (reference sequence). V was clipped by 6 bases and J by 6 bases; unmatched bases: 13. This CDR3 contains 16 residues. TCRdb's copy holds only in-frame clones and misses some; the assay was immunoSEQ multiplex PCR. Among around 75,000 clones listed, around nine tenths were seen once. The sequencing sample was made of peripheral blood. This clonotype was obtained from a human donor in a cohort sampled during active COVID-19. The chain is built from TRBV19 and TRBJ2-2, with 7 bases lining up with TRBD2. The CDR3 is CASSWSSTSPPGELFF. The CDR3 region has the DNA TGTGCCAGTAGCTGGTCGTCGACTAGCCCCCCCGGGGAGCTGTTTTTT.